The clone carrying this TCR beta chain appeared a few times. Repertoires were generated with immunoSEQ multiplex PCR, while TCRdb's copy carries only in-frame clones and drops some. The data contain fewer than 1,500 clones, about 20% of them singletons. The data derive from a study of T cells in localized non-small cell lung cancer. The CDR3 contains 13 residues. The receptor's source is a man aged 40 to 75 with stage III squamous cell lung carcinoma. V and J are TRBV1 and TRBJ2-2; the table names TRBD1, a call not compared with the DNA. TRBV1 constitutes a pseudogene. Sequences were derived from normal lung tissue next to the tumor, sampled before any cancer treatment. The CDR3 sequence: CASSPHSTGELFF. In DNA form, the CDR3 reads TGCGCCAGCAGCCCTCACAGCACCGGGGAGCTGTTTTTT.